The rows below give T cell receptor beta chains drawn from one sample of a study of cytotoxic CD8 clonotypes in ibrutinib-treated CLL. Generated by immunoSEQ multiplex PCR, the TCRdb table keeps only in-frame clones and is missing some. This sample has 130,000 or so clones, with 70% to 85% found just once. Sequenced material: PBMCs, taken after 12 months of ibrutinib treatment. The receptors were sampled from a human donor with chronic lymphocytic leukemia. The CDR3 runs from the conserved cysteine through the conserved F or W. The order of the fields is J gene, V gene, clone size, D gene, CDR3 DNA, CDR3 protein. The D gene is left open where the match is weak. For some rows the clone size is stated as once, few or many, or as a class when expanded; others skip it.

TRBJ1-2	TRBV4-1	once	.	TGCGCCAGCAGCCAAGAACCCAGGGACTATGGCTACACCTTC	CASSQEPRDYGYTF
TRBJ2-5	TRBV2	.	TRBD2	TGTGCCAGCAGTGCTAGCGGGGGGCGGGAGACCCAGTACTTC	CASSASGGRETQYF
TRBJ1-2	TRBV7-9	.	TRBD1	TGTGCCAGCAGCCGAGGGACAGTTCTTGGCTACACCTTC	CASSRGTVLGYTF
TRBJ2-7	TRBV5-1	.	.	TGCGCCAGCAGCCCCCGGGACACCTACGAGCAGTACTTC	CASSPRDTYEQYF
TRBJ2-7	TRBV11-3	.	.	TGTGCCAGCAGCTTAAGTCAGTCGGTTGGACAGTCTGGAGAGCAGTACTTC	CASSLSQSVGQSGEQYF
TRBJ2-5	TRBV5-6	.	.	TGTGCCAGCAGCCGGGTAAGGGGAGGTTTGGAGACCCAGTACTTC	CASSRVRGGLETQYF
TRBJ1-6	TRBV5-1	.	.	TGCGCCAGCAGCTTGTCGGCAGGCGATTCACCCCTCCACTTT	CASSLSAGDSPLHF
TRBJ2-5	TRBV15	.	.	TGTGCCACCAGCAGAGATGGTGCGGCGACCCAGTACTTC	CATSRDGAATQYF
TRBJ1-1	TRBV4-1	.	.	TGCGCCAGCAGCTTAGACACGAGGGGCACTGAAGCTTTCTTT	CASSLDTRGTEAFF
TRBJ2-7	TRBV11-1	few	.	TGTGCCAGCAGCTATACACAGGGTCTCTCCTACGAGCAGTACTTC	CASSYTQGLSYEQYF
TRBJ2-7	TRBV6-5	.	TRBD1	TGTGCCAGCAGCTCGGGGGACAGGGCCTCCGAGCAGTACTTC	CASSSGDRASEQYF
TRBJ1-3	TRBV18	.	TRBD1	TGTGCCAGCTCACAAGGACAGGGGGCTGCTGGAAACACCATATATTTT	CASSQGQGAAGNTIYF
TRBJ1-2	TRBV28	.	.	TGTGCCAGCAGTTTTTTGATTTTAGGGAGATTACGCGGCTACACCTTC	CASSFLILGRLRGYTF
TRBJ1-6	TRBV30	.	.	TGTGCCCTATCATTGGGGGGGGATTCACCCCTCCACTTT	CALSLGGDSPLHF
TRBJ2-7	TRBV10-1	.	TRBD1	TGCGCCAGCAGGGGCGGGACAGGGAGATACGAGCAGTACTTC	CASRGGTGRYEQYF
TRBJ1-1	TRBV28	.	TRBD1	TGTGCCAGCAGCCAACAGGGGGCTGAAGCTTTCTTT	CASSQQGAEAFF
TRBJ1-5	TRBV6-1	few	.	TGTGCCACGGCGGGCCTCTCGAGGCCCCAGCATTTT	CATAGLSRPQHF
TRBJ2-7	TRBV27	.	.	TGTGCCAGCAGTTTTCTGGGTCCGTACGAGCAGTACTTC	CASSFLGPYEQYF
TRBJ1-6	TRBV4-1	few	.	TGCGCCAGCAGCCAAGGACAGCTACTTAATTCACCCCTCCACTTT	CASSQGQLLNSPLHF
TRBJ2-7	TRBV30	.	TRBD2	TGTGCCTGGAGTATCCTCGGGAGGGCCTACGAGCAGTACTTC	CAWSILGRAYEQYF
TRBJ1-5	TRBV19	.	.	TGTGCCAGTAGTATAGGTGGTCAGCCCCAGCATTTT	CASSIGGQPQHF
TRBJ1-2	TRBV7-2	once	.	TGTGCCAGCAGCTTAATCTTGTCAGACTATGGCTACACCTTC	CASSLILSDYGYTF
TRBJ1-6	TRBV7-2	.	.	TGTGCCAGCAGCTTAGCGCAGCAGGGCACTAATTCACCCCTCCACTTT	CASSLAQQGTNSPLHF
TRBJ2-7	TRBV15	.	.	TGTGCCACCAGCAGAGATCTGGGCCCCTACGAGCAGTACTTC	CATSRDLGPYEQYF
TRBJ1-1	TRBV28	.	.	TGTGCCAGCAGTTCCCTTCGTTCTGGACAGACAAAAGCTTTCTTT	CASSSLRSGQTKAFF
TRBJ1-6	TRBV9	few	.	TGTGCCAGCAGCACCCAGCGGATCACGGGAGATTCACCCCTCCACTTT	CASSTQRITGDSPLHF
TRBJ1-1	TRBV28	.	.	TGTGCCAGCAGTCTCGGGAGAGGGGGAGGGACTGAAGCTTTCTTT	CASSLGRGGGTEAFF
TRBJ1-5	TRBV16	.	.	TGTGCCAGCAGCCAACCCGGGACATCTCACTGGCCCCAGCATTTT	CASSQPGTSHWPQHF
TRBJ2-7	TRBV7-8	.	.	TGTGCCAGCAGCTTAGTTGATCGGGGCTTCTACGAGCAGTACTTC	CASSLVDRGFYEQYF
TRBJ1-3	TRBV18	.	TRBD1	TGTGCCAGCTCACCTTCGATAGGACAGGGACGAGGAAACACCATATATTTT	CASSPSIGQGRGNTIYF
TRBJ1-2	TRBV5-1	few	.	TGCGCCAGCAGCTCGGACCACTTTGGCTACACCTTC	CASSSDHFGYTF
TRBJ2-1	TRBV18	.	TRBD2	TGTGCCAGCTCACCAACCGGGGGGTGGCCCGACCATGAGCAGTTCTTC	CASSPTGGWPDHEQFF
TRBJ1-4	TRBV2	once	.	TGTGCCAGCAGTGAAAGGGTTACTAATGAAAAACTGTTTTTT	CASSERVTNEKLFF
TRBJ2-7	TRBV4-3	.	.	TGCGCCAGCAGCCACGGCGACGAGCAGTACTTC	CASSHGDEQYF
TRBJ2-3	TRBV7-3	few	.	TGTGCCAGCAGCCCCACTGGGGTGGATACAGATACGCAGTATTTT	CASSPTGVDTDTQYF